Included here is one TCR beta chain sequence, with context. It has no known antigen specificity. From each donor, an approximately 2.3 ml peripheral blood sample was collected into PAXgene tubes and kept at -80 degrees C. Without any T cell sorting, total RNA was extracted from whole blood using the PAXgene blood miRNA kit on an automated QIAcube. Peripheral blood from monozygotic twin pairs concordant or discordant for inflammatory bowel disease was subjected to deep TCRalpha and TCRbeta repertoire profiling with unique molecular barcoding. Smoking habits were recorded for all twin pairs, and each individual was classified as a current, former or never smoker. The source of the sample is a study of monozygotic twins with inflammatory bowel disease (dated by TCRdb to about 2019). With regard to the full study: The complete study included 28 monozygotic twin pairs: 19 IBD-discordant Danish pairs and nine German pairs, of which four were IBD-concordant and five were IBD-discordant. The search for disease-associated traits relied mainly on comparing IBD patients with their genetically identical healthy co-twins within discordant pairs. Each individual had, on average, about 151 000 unique TCRalpha sequences and 181 000 unique TCRbeta sequences available for analysis.

Here is what the overall study found, with its caveats: TCRbeta repertoire diversity, by inverse Simpson index, was decreased in IBD patients compared with their healthy co-twins. Compared with healthy twins, IBD patients had fewer clonotypes in common with other individuals, a difference most pronounced in patients showing signs of disease activity. The analysis was unable to tell different T cell subtypes apart. Repertoire similarity did not differ between concordant and discordant twins, possibly due to limited statistical power. Because patients received different immunosuppressive treatments, the repertoires may have picked up extra background noise and variability between individuals. The results gave no support for a single strong signal or clonotype linked to IBD.

Reading the germline V gene gives CDR1 MNHEY and CDR2 SVGEGT. Its CDR3 holds 14 amino acids, cysteine through phenylalanine. No nucleotide data were recorded. Libraries were constructed by 5' RACE. The input for every TCR library was around 3.5 ug of total RNA. For each sample, cDNA was synthesized in eight separate reactions using SMARTScribe reverse transcriptase. Unique molecular identifiers containing a 6-nucleotide sample barcode were introduced through template switching during cDNA synthesis. Amplification of TCRalpha and TCRbeta cDNA involved two nested PCRs of around 16 and 10 cycles, and each PCR was followed by bead purification. Before amplification, the cDNA was treated with uracil DNA-glycosylase and purified using the QIAquick PCR purification kit. The second PCR added Illumina TruSeq-compatible adapters along with sample-specific barcodes. Library quality and concentration were checked on TapeStation and Qubit, and libraries were pooled at 4.5 to 5.5 ng each. Sequencing of the pooled libraries was done on an Illumina HiSeq2500 single-index Rapid Run using custom sequencing primers and 2 x 100 bp reads. From the authors' description of their analysis: PCR and sequencing errors were corrected by UMI-based consensus assembly using MiGEC version 1.2.6. MiXCR version 2.1.1 was used for V(D)J alignment, clonotype assembly and CDR3 extraction. To normalise gene usage, clonotype sharing and MAIT/NKT TCR abundance, the top 1000, 10 000 and 20 000 clonotypes in each sample were analysed. Diversity was computed as the inverse Simpson index with the vegan R package after downsampling to 27 000 UMIs. Statistical testing used paired Mann-Whitney U tests on the discordant twin pairs and applied Benjamini-Hochberg correction for multiple testing. Each CDR3 protein sequence appears as one entry after TCRdb reprocessed the reads, and no DNA is included. V and J calls and clone size were set by TCRdb, not the authors. This sample's clone table shows some 170,000 distinct CDR3 sequences. 2.8% of the sample goes to the ten largest clones.

The sample was blood. The TCR sequence derives from a human donor with ulcerative colitis or Crohn's disease, or a healthy co-twin of an affected twin (not recorded which). Recombination linked TRBV6-2 or TRBV6-3 to TRBJ1-1; the TRBD1 assignment by TCRdb is unverifiable without DNA. The CDR3 protein sequence reads: CASSYSSGDTEAFF.